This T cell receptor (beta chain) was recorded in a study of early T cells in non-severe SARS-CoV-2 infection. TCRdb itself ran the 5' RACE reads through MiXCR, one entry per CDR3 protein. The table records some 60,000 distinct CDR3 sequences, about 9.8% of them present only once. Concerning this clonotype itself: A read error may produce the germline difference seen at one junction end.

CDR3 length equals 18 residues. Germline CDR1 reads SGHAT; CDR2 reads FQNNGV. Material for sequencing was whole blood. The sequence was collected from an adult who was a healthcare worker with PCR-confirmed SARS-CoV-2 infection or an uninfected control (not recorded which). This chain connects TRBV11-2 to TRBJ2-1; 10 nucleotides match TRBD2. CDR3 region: CASSPLAGFFDWNNGQFF. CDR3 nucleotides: TGTGCCAGCAGCCCACTAGCGGGGTTTTTCGACTGGAACAATGGGCAGTTCTTC.